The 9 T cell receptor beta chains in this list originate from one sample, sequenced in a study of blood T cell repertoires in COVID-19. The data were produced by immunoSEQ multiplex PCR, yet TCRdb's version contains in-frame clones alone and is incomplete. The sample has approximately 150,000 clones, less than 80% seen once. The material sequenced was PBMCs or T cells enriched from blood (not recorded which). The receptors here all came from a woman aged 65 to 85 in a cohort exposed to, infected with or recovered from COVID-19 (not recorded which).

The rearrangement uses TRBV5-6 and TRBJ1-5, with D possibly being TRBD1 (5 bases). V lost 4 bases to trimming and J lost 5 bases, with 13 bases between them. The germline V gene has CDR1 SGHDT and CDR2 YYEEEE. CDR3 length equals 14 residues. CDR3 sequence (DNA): TGTGCCAGCAGCCCCGGGAGGGGCGATCAGCCCCAGCATTTT. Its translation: CASSPGRGDQPQHF.

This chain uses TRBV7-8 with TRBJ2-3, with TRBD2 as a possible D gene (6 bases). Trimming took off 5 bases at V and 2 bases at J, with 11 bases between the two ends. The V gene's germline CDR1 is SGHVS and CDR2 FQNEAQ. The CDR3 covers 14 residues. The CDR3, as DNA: TGTGCCAGCAGCCCGGGACTCATCACAGATACGCAGTATTTT. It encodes CASSPGLITDTQYF.

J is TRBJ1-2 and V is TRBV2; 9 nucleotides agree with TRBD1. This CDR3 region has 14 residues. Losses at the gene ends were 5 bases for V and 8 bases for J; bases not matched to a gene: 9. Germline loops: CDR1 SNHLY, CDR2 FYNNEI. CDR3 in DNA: TGTGCCAGCAGTTCTCAAGGACAGGGGAGAGGCTACACCTTC. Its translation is CASSSQGQGRGYTF.

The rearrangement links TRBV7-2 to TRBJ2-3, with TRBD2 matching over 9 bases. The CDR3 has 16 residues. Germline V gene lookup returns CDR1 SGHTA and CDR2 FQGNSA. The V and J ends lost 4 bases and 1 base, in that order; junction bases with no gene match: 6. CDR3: CASSWWASGGTDTQYF. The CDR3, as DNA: TGTGCCAGCAGCTGGTGGGCTAGCGGGGGCACAGATACGCAGTATTTT.

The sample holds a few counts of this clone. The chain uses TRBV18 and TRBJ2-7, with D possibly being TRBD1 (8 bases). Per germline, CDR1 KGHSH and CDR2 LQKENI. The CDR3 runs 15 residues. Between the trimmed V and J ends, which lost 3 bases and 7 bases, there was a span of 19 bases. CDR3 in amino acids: CASSPRTGRVREQYF. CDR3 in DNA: TGTGCCAGCTCACCGCGGACAGGGAGGGTAAGGGAGCAGTACTTC.

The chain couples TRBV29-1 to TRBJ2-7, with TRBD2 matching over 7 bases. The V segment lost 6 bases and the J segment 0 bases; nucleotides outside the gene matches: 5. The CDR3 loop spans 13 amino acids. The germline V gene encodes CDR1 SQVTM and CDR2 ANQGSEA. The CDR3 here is CSVRLAASYEQYF. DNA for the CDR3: TGCAGCGTCCGACTAGCAGCCTCCTACGAGCAGTACTTC.

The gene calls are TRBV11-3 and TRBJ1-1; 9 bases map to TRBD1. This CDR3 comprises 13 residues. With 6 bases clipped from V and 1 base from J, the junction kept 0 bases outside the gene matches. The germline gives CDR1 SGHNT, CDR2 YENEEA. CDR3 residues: CASRDRGNTEAFF. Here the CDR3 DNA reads TGTGCCAGCAGGGACAGGGGGAACACTGAAGCTTTCTTT. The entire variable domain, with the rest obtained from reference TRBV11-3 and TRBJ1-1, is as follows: EAGVVQSPRYKIIEKKQPVAFWCNPISGHNTLYWYLQNLGQGPELLIRYENEEAVDDSQLPKDRFSAERLKGVDSTLKIQPAELGDSAVYLCASRDRGNTEAFFGQGTRLTVV.

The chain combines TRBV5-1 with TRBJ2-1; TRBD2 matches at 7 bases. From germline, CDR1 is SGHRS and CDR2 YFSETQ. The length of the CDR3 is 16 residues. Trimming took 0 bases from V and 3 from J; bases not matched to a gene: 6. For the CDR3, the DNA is TGCGCCAGCAGCTTGGTGGCGCGCGGGGGCTACAATGAGCAGTTCTTC. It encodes CASSLVARGGYNEQFF.

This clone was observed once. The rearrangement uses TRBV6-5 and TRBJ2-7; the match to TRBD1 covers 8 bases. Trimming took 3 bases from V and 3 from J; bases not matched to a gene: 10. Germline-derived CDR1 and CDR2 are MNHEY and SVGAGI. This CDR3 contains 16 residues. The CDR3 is CASSYSATGAGYEQYF. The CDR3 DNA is TGTGCCAGCAGTTATAGCGCGACAGGGGCGGGCTACGAGCAGTACTTC.